These T cell receptor beta chains were read from a single sample in a study of TIL therapy for anti-PD-1-resistant metastatic lung cancer. The protocol was immunoSEQ multiplex PCR, while the TCRdb copy is restricted to in-frame clones and leaves out a portion. The sample shows some 18,000 clones, under 90% of them seen only once. The source material was blood, sampled at baseline. Source of these receptors: a person aged 25 to 85 with non-small cell lung cancer. CDR3s include the opening cysteine and the closing phenylalanine or tryptophan. A D gene is named only where the DNA matches it firmly. Not every row has a clone size; where given, it reads once, few, many or a size class.

>-|-|TRBJ2-3|TRBV29-1
CSVDPPEKSTDTQYF
TGCAGCGTTGACCCGCCGGAGAAGAGCACAGATACGCAGTATTTT
>-|TRBD1|TRBJ2-7|TRBV6-6
CASSNRQGRSEQYF
TGTGCCAGCAGTAACAGACAGGGACGATCCGAGCAGTACTTC
>-|TRBD2|TRBJ2-3|TRBV5-1
CASSIGLAGLTDTQYF
TGCGCCAGCAGCATAGGACTAGCGGGTCTCACAGATACGCAGTATTTT
>-|-|TRBJ1-1|TRBV7-9
CASSLAGQNTEAFF
TGTGCCAGCAGCTTAGCGGGGCAGAACACTGAAGCTTTCTTT
>-|TRBD2|TRBJ2-5|TRBV9
CASQPGTSGRVWQETQYF
TGTGCCAGTCAACCCGGGACTAGCGGGAGGGTGTGGCAAGAGACCCAGTACTTC
>-|TRBD1|TRBJ1-1|TRBV30
CAWAFGTATEAFF
TGTGCCTGGGCGTTCGGGACAGCCACTGAAGCTTTCTTT
>-|TRBD1|TRBJ2-3|TRBV28
CASSDTDRGGTDTQYF
TGTGCCAGCAGTGATACGGACAGGGGAGGGACAGATACGCAGTATTTT
>-|-|TRBJ2-3|TRBV7-9
CASSPNTGQGTRGTQYF
TGTGCCAGCAGCCCAAATACTGGACAGGGGACTAGGGGTACGCAGTATTTT
>-|-|TRBJ1-4|TRBV7-6
CASSAPGQTNEKLFF
TGTGCCAGCAGCGCACCGGGCCAAACTAATGAAAAACTGTTTTTT
>-|-|TRBJ1-1|TRBV7-2
CASSGGTRNTEAFF
TGTGCCAGCAGCGGGGGCACCAGGAACACTGAAGCTTTCTTT
>-|-|TRBJ1-4|TRBV9
CASSLRDNSNEKLFF
TGTGCCAGCAGCCTAAGAGACAACTCCAATGAAAAACTGTTTTTT
>-|TRBD1|TRBJ1-1|TRBV4-3
CASSPGRGVTEAFF
TGCGCCAGCAGCCCCGGCAGGGGGGTCACTGAAGCTTTCTTT
>-|TRBD1|TRBJ2-1|TRBV4-3
CASSQDGTGNNEQFF
TGCGCCAGCAGCCAAGATGGGACAGGGAACAATGAGCAGTTCTTC
>-|-|TRBJ1-6|TRBV10-1
CASPMGQGKYNSPLHF
TGCGCCAGCCCAATGGGGCAGGGAAAATATAATTCACCCCTCCACTTT
>-|TRBD2|TRBJ2-5|TRBV5-4
CASSVGTSGSRFQETQYF
TGTGCCAGCAGCGTGGGGACTAGCGGGAGTCGGTTCCAAGAGACCCAGTACTTC
>-|TRBD2|TRBJ2-3|TRBV19
CASKGTSGTDTQYF
TGTGCCAGTAAGGGGACTAGCGGTACAGATACGCAGTATTTT
>-|TRBD2|TRBJ2-1|TRBV30
CAWGGTSGTYNEQFF
TGTGCCTGGGGTGGGACTAGCGGGACCTACAATGAGCAGTTCTTC
>-|-|TRBJ1-4|TRBV19
CASRSTGSRSNEKLFF
TGTGCCAGTAGGAGTACTGGGAGCAGATCTAATGAAAAACTGTTTTTT
>-|-|TRBJ2-7|TRBV27
CASSSVYEQYF
TGTGCCAGCAGTTCCGTATACGAGCAGTACTTC
>-|-|TRBJ2-1|TRBV21-1
CASSRNGLYNEQFF
TGTGCCAGCAGCAGGAATGGACTTTACAATGAGCAGTTCTTC
>-|TRBD1|TRBJ2-7|TRBV10-2
CASSDWNRGLYEQYF
TGCGCCAGCAGTGATTGGAACAGGGGGCTGTACGAGCAGTACTTC
>-|-|TRBJ1-2|TRBV21-1
CASSRNRQGRYGYTF
TGTGCCAGCAGCAGGAATAGACAGGGCCGCTATGGCTACACCTTC
>-|TRBD2|TRBJ2-3|TRBV7-2
CASSYTSDTSTDTQYF
TGTGCCAGCAGCTACACTAGCGACACTAGCACAGATACGCAGTATTTT
>-|-|TRBJ1-5|TRBV18
CASSPLSQAGNQPQHF
TGTGCCAGCTCACCCTTGTCTCAGGCGGGGAATCAGCCCCAGCATTTT
>-|-|TRBJ2-7|TRBV7-2
CASSSPGLLSYEQYF
TGTGCCAGCAGCTCCCCGGGACTGCTTTCCTACGAGCAGTACTTC
>-|-|TRBJ2-7|TRBV6-6
CASSYSRGNSDEQYF
TGTGCCAGCAGTTACTCGAGGGGCAACAGCGACGAGCAGTACTTC
>-|-|TRBJ2-5|TRBV15
CATSTDDTGRETQYF
TGTGCCACCAGCACTGACGACACAGGGAGGGAGACCCAGTACTTC
>-|-|TRBJ2-7|TRBV18
CASSPSTEYEQYF
TGTGCCAGCTCACCCTCGACAGAGTACGAGCAGTACTTC
>-|-|TRBJ2-2|TRBV28
CASLQTTTGELFF
TGTGCCAGCTTGCAGACTACCACCGGGGAGCTGTTTTTT
>-|-|TRBJ1-1|TRBV19
CASSTAHLMNTEAFF
TGTGCCAGTAGTACAGCACACCTCATGAACACTGAAGCTTTCTTT
>once|TRBD2|TRBJ2-7|TRBV9
CASSVDGRAVYEQYF
TGTGCCAGCAGCGTCGACGGGAGGGCCGTCTACGAGCAGTACTTC
>-|TRBD2|TRBJ2-3|TRBV11-2
CASSLEGGLALDTQYF
TGTGCCAGCAGCTTGGAGGGGGGACTAGCCCTAGATACGCAGTATTTT
>once|TRBD2|TRBJ2-1|TRBV7-2
CASSFSSGRRSNEQFF
TGTGCCAGCAGCTTTTCTAGCGGGAGGAGGAGCAATGAGCAGTTCTTC
>-|-|TRBJ1-2|TRBV27
CASSPILEGNYGYTF
TGTGCCAGCAGTCCCATCCTTGAAGGGAACTATGGCTACACCTTC
>once|-|TRBJ2-3|TRBV28
CASGNRDSFTDTQYF
TGTGCCAGCGGGAACCGGGACTCCTTCACAGATACGCAGTATTTT
>-|-|TRBJ2-7|TRBV6-1
CASLSGHLYEQYF
TGTGCCAGTTTATCGGGACATCTCTACGAGCAGTACTTC
>-|TRBD1|TRBJ2-7|TRBV4-3
CASSQENQGAYEQYF
TGCGCCAGCAGCCAAGAGAACCAGGGGGCCTACGAGCAGTACTTC
>-|-|TRBJ2-1|TRBV11-2
CASSLVAAYNEQFF
TGTGCCAGCAGCTTGGTAGCAGCCTACAATGAGCAGTTCTTC
>-|TRBD1|TRBJ1-2|TRBV14
CASSQDIAGQGSYTF
TGTGCCAGCAGCCAAGATATCGCCGGACAGGGGAGCTACACCTTC
>-|TRBD1|TRBJ1-2|TRBV7-2
CASSLEGQGWSGYTF
TGTGCCAGCAGCTTAGAGGGACAGGGTTGGAGTGGCTACACCTTC
>-|TRBD1|TRBJ1-4|TRBV5-1
CASSSLDRGGTNEKLFF
TGCGCCAGCAGCTCTTTGGACAGGGGAGGGACTAATGAAAAACTGTTTTTT
>-|TRBD1|TRBJ1-6|TRBV6-1
CASSELDRGNSPLHF
TGTGCCAGCAGTGAGTTGGACAGGGGAAATTCACCCCTCCACTTT
>-|-|TRBJ2-7|TRBV18
CASSPGASSYEQYF
TGTGCCAGCTCACCGGGCGCGAGCTCCTACGAGCAGTACTTC
>-|-|TRBJ2-1|TRBV27
CASSLRTLSSYNEQFF
TGTGCCAGCAGTTTACGGACACTAAGCTCCTACAATGAGCAGTTCTTC
>-|-|TRBJ2-3|TRBV6-6
CAGRRANTDTQYF
TGTGCCGGAAGGAGGGCCAACACAGATACGCAGTATTTT
>-|TRBD2|TRBJ2-7|TRBV7-2
CASSLRGGYSYEQYF
TGTGCCAGCAGCTTACGGGGGGGGTACTCCTACGAGCAGTACTTC
>once|-|TRBJ2-7|TRBV9
CASSATGTSYEQYF
TGTGCCAGCAGCGCTACCGGGACTTCCTACGAGCAGTACTTC
>once|-|TRBJ2-3|TRBV19
CASKVQGLDTQYF
TGTGCCAGTAAGGTCCAGGGCTTAGATACGCAGTATTTT
>-|-|TRBJ1-4|TRBV7-9
CASSFGGATGKLFF
TGTGCCAGCAGCTTTGGGGGTGCGACTGGAAAACTGTTTTTT
>-|TRBD2|TRBJ2-1|TRBV7-3
CASSLSGTSGGATYNEQFF
TGTGCCAGCAGCCTCAGCGGGACTAGCGGGGGCGCGACCTACAATGAGCAGTTCTTC
>-|TRBD1|TRBJ2-2|TRBV6-1
CASRQGADTGELFF
TGTGCCAGCAGACAGGGGGCTGACACCGGGGAGCTGTTTTTT
>-|TRBD2|TRBJ2-1|TRBV5-1
CASSYGTSGGIYNEQFF
TGCGCCAGCAGCTACGGGACTAGCGGAGGGATCTACAATGAGCAGTTCTTC
>-|-|TRBJ1-2|TRBV4-2
CASSQDLPRVYGYTF
TGTGCCAGCAGCCAAGATCTACCACGGGTCTATGGCTACACCTTC
>once|TRBD1|TRBJ2-3|TRBV6-1
CASSVRTGVGQYF
TGTGCCAGCAGCGTACGGACAGGAGTGGGGCAGTATTTT
>-|-|TRBJ1-2|TRBV7-9
CASSLGGYTF
TGTGCCAGCAGCCTGGGAGGCTACACCTTC
>-|-|TRBJ2-2|TRBV13
CASSLDGDPNTGELFF
TGTGCCAGCAGCTTAGACGGGGATCCGAACACCGGGGAGCTGTTTTTT
>-|TRBD2|TRBJ2-3|TRBV4-2
CASTAGREVTDTQYF
TGTGCCAGCACCGCCGGGCGGGAGGTCACAGATACGCAGTATTTT